The 23 T cell receptor beta chains presented below share a single source sample, sequenced in a study of T cell responses to AZD1222 COVID-19 vaccine. TCRdb's copy holds only in-frame clones and misses some; the assay was immunoSEQ multiplex PCR. Altogether more than 110,000 clones are present, roughly 92% being singletons, with the ten largest covering more than 4.5%. The sequences come from peripheral blood, collected on day 0 of AZD1222 vaccination. The receptors shown here come from an adult in good health.

V is TRBV7-8 and J is TRBJ2-7, with 9 positions matching TRBD1. The V gene end was trimmed by 4 bases and the J gene end by 2 bases; junction bases not matched to a gene: 6. This CDR3 is built from 15 residues. CDR1 and CDR2 from the germline V gene are SGHVS and FQNEAQ. The CDR3 here is CASSSHRGRTYEQYF. The DNA of the CDR3 is TGTGCCAGCAGCTCCCACAGGGGGCGAACCTACGAGCAGTACTTC.

The chain employs TRBV28 and TRBJ1-5; D remains ambiguous. The CDR3 sequence is 12 residues long. The germline gives CDR1 MDHEN, CDR2 SYDVKM. V was pared by 10 bases and J by 1 base, with 8 bases between. The chain's CDR3 is CAIGRSNQPQHF. The CDR3 DNA follows: TGTGCCATCGGGAGAAGCAATCAGCCCCAGCATTTT.

CDR3 bases: TGTGCCAGCAGCACTCTATACAATGAGCAGTTCTTC. Translating it yields CASSTLYNEQFF. The chain recombines TRBV21-1 with TRBJ2-1; the table's D call TRBD2 went unverified against the DNA. TRBV21-1 is a pseudogene locus. The CDR3 runs 12 residues.

For the CDR3, the DNA is TGTGCCAGCAGCCAAGGGACTAGCGGGGGCGGCGAGACCCAGTACTTC. Amino acid sequence: CASSQGTSGGGETQYF. This chain connects TRBV3-1 (or the pseudogene TRBV3-2) to TRBJ2-5, with 13 nucleotides matching TRBD2. Germline CDR1 reads LGHDT; CDR2 reads YNNKEL (reference sequence). The CDR3 consists of 16 residues. The V and J ends lost 1 base and 5 bases, in that order; junction bases with no gene match: 4.

The rearrangement uses TRBV6-5 and TRBJ2-7; weak D call: TRBD1 (7 bases). Germline V gene data show CDR1 as MNHEY and CDR2 as SVGAGI. Trimming left V 0 bases short and J 6 bases short, with 12 bases between. This CDR3 is 14 amino acids long. The CDR3: CASSYSSGGGEQYF. In DNA form, the CDR3 reads TGTGCCAGCAGTTACTCGTCAGGGGGAGGCGAGCAGTACTTC.

This chain joins TRBV28 and TRBJ2-2; tentative D call: TRBD1 (5 bases). The germline V gene encodes CDR1 MDHEN and CDR2 SYDVKM. The CDR3 runs 14 residues. Trimming removed 2 bases from V and 4 bases from J, with 8 bases in between. The CDR3 reads CASSLQGTTGELFF. In DNA, the CDR3 is TGTGCCAGCAGTTTACAGGGAACCACCGGGGAGCTGTTTTTT.

The CDR3 nucleotides read TGTGCCAGCTTATCGGGGACCTACGAGCAGTACTTC. Residues: CASLSGTYEQYF. The chain is built from TRBV6-5 and TRBJ2-7; perhaps TRBD2 as D (5 bases). This CDR3 has 12 amino acids. Trimming took 8 bases from V and 2 from J, leaving 10 bases between them. The germline V gene encodes CDR1 MNHEY and CDR2 SVGAGI.

The chain recombines TRBV19 with TRBJ2-7; 8 bases align to TRBD1. V dropped 3 bases and J dropped 4; count of bases not matched to a gene: 8. CDR3 length: 15 residues. Germline V gives CDR1 LNHDA, CDR2 SQIVND (reference sequence). The DNA of the CDR3 is TGTGCCAGTAGTATGATCGGACAGGGCTCTTACGAGCAGTACTTC. This codes for CASSMIGQGSYEQYF.

DNA for the CDR3: TGTGCCAGCAGCGCAGACAGGGGGCAAGTGGCCGGGGAGCTGTTTTTT. Amino acid sequence: CASSADRGQVAGELFF. The genes are TRBV2 and TRBJ2-2, with TRBD1 identical over 10 bases. The CDR3 runs 16 residues. J gave up 6 bases and V 6 bases, and 10 bases lay outside the gene matches. The germline V gene has CDR1 SNHLY and CDR2 FYNNEI. The whole variable domain, remainder taken from reference TRBV2 and TRBJ2-2, is EPEVTQTPSHQVTQMGQEVILRCVPISNHLYFYWYRQILGQKVEFLVSFYNNEISEKSEIFDDQFSVERPDGSNFTLKIRSTKLEDSAMYFCASSADRGQVAGELFFGEGSRLTVL.

The chain links TRBV7-9 to TRBJ2-7, with D possibly being TRBD1 (5 bases). CDR1 SEHNR and CDR2 FQNEAQ come from the germline V gene (reference sequence). V lost 1 base to trimming and J lost 2 bases, with 9 bases between them. The CDR3 covers 14 residues. The CDR3 is CASSLVDSAYEQYF. CDR3 in DNA: TGTGCCAGCAGCTTAGTCGACAGCGCCTACGAGCAGTACTTC.

The chain joins TRBV27 to TRBJ2-7; no clear D. The CDR3 spans 15 residues. The V end was cut by 5 bases, the J end by 3 bases, with 17 bases between. Germline assignment: CDR1 MNHEY and CDR2 SMNVEV (reference sequence). The CDR3 region is CASSPAWEQYYEQYF. In DNA form, the CDR3 reads TGTGCCAGCAGTCCCGCCTGGGAACAATACTACGAGCAGTACTTC.

The gene calls are TRBV7-9 and TRBJ2-7; TRBD1 aligns across 9 bases. Per germline, CDR1 SEHNR and CDR2 FQNEAQ (reference sequence). With V trimmed by 3 bases and J by 2 bases, 11 bases remained unmatched. This CDR3 region has 17 residues. CDR3 nucleotides: TGTGCCAGCAGCTTTTACGGGGACAGGGAGCGAACCTACGAGCAGTACTTC. Translated: CASSFYGDRERTYEQYF. The full variable domain, in which reference TRBV7-9 and TRBJ2-7 provide the parts outside the CDR3, is DTGVSQNPRHKITKRGQNVTFRCDPISEHNRLYWYRQTLGQGPEFLTYFQNEAQLEKSRLLSDRFSAERPKGSFSTLEIQRTEQGDSAMYLCASSFYGDRERTYEQYFGPGTRLTVT.

The rearrangement joins TRBV6-6 to TRBJ1-1, with D possibly matching TRBD1 (5 bases). Trimming took 4 bases from V and 8 from J, leaving 17 bases between them. Germline CDR1 reads MNHNY; CDR2 reads SVGAGI (reference sequence). The CDR3 spans 14 residues. As DNA, the CDR3 is TGTGCCAGCAGTTTCAGACCAGGGCAAGGAGAAGCTTTCTTT. It specifies CASSFRPGQGEAFF.

The V and J genes are TRBV3-1 (or the pseudogene TRBV3-2) and TRBJ1-2; no reliable D call. The V gene lost 7 bases and the J gene lost 0 bases, with 6 bases spanning the gap. CDR1 LGHDT and CDR2 YNNKEL come from the germline V gene (reference sequence). CDR3 length: 12 amino acids. The CDR3 DNA is TGTGCCAGCAATGGAGCTAACTATGGCTACACCTTC. Protein product: CASNGANYGYTF.

The chain employs TRBV2 and TRBJ1-6; D ambiguous. The CDR3 has 15 amino acids. Germline CDR1 is SNHLY and CDR2 is FYNNEI. V lost 3 bases and J lost 0, with 6 bases in between. The CDR3 region has the DNA TGTGCCAGCAGTGACGGTAGCTCCTATAATTCACCCCTCCACTTT. It translates to CASSDGSSYNSPLHF. The variable domain in full, completed from reference TRBV2 and TRBJ1-6, reads EPEVTQTPSHQVTQMGQEVILRCVPISNHLYFYWYRQILGQKVEFLVSFYNNEISEKSEIFDDQFSVERPDGSNFTLKIRSTKLEDSAMYFCASSDGSSYNSPLHFGNGTRLTVT.

The gene calls are TRBV5-1 and TRBJ1-3, with TRBD1 as a possible D gene (5 bases). CDR1 SGHRS and CDR2 YFSETQ come from the germline V gene. The CDR3 sequence is 17 residues long. The germline V and J ends were trimmed by 1 base and 0 bases, with 14 bases remaining between them. CDR3 in amino acids: CASSLQGLLRSGNTIYF. Written as DNA, the CDR3 is TGCGCCAGCAGCTTGCAGGGCCTCCTGCGCTCTGGAAACACCATATATTTT.

V gene TRBV18 combines with J gene TRBJ1-1; D unclear. Germline-derived CDR1 and CDR2 are KGHSH and LQKENI. The CDR3 is 13 residues long. The V end lost 6 bases, the J end lost 1 base, and 9 bases lay between the germline ends. This CDR3 reads CASSRAPNTEAFF. The CDR3, as DNA: TGTGCCAGCTCTCGGGCGCCGAACACTGAAGCTTTCTTT.

V and J are TRBV19 and TRBJ2-5; 7 nucleotides align to TRBD2. Germline V gene sequence: CDR1 LNHDA, CDR2 SQIVND (reference sequence). Trimming removed 4 bases from V and 6 bases from J; junction bases left unmatched: 5. The CDR3 sequence is 13 residues long. The CDR3 is CASSRGGFQTQYF. CDR3 in DNA: TGTGCCAGTAGTAGGGGAGGGTTTCAGACCCAGTACTTC.

The rearrangement joins TRBV4-2 to TRBJ1-6, with D uncertain. Germline CDR1 is LGHNA and CDR2 is YNFKEQ. V lost 3 bases to trimming and J lost 8 bases, with 17 bases between them. CDR3 length: 16 amino acids. CDR3 region: CASSQTIAVRDSPLHF. CDR3 DNA sequence: TGTGCCAGCAGCCAGACGATAGCGGTTCGGGATTCACCCCTCCACTTT.

This clone was observed once. This chain uses TRBV29-1 with TRBJ2-3; 9 nucleotides agree with TRBD2. V was pared by 2 bases and J by 2 bases, with 8 bases of the junction left unmatched. This CDR3 region has 16 residues. Germline lookup yields CDR1 SQVTM and CDR2 ANQGSEA. CDR3 sequence (DNA): TGCAGCGTTGAAACCGGGACTAGCTCTGCCACAGATACGCAGTATTTT. It yields the protein CSVETGTSSATDTQYF.

V usage is TRBV7-2 and J usage is TRBJ2-1; D gene ambiguous. Germline V gives CDR1 SGHTA, CDR2 FQGNSA. This CDR3 is built from 14 residues. The V end lost 2 bases, the J end lost 5 bases, and 10 bases lay between the germline ends. The CDR3 sequence: CASSLIRKDNEQFF. CDR3 nucleotide sequence: TGTGCCAGCAGCTTAATACGGAAAGACAATGAGCAGTTCTTC.

The chain has TRBV19 and TRBJ2-7; D perhaps matches TRBD2 (6 bases). CDR3 length equals 15 residues. Per the germline V gene, CDR1 is LNHDA and CDR2 is SQIVND (reference sequence). V lost 3 bases to trimming and J lost 1 base, with 13 bases between them. CDR3 loop: CASSMSWDSSYEQYF. The DNA of the CDR3 is TGTGCCAGTAGTATGAGCTGGGACTCGTCCTACGAGCAGTACTTC.

V and J are TRBV7-9 and TRBJ2-7; D not resolved. V gave up 8 bases and J gave up 0 bases, with 17 bases separating them. Germline V gives CDR1 SEHNR, CDR2 FQNEAQ (reference sequence). The CDR3 loop spans 15 amino acids. The CDR3: CASLWSAYSSYEQYF. The DNA of the CDR3 is TGTGCCAGCTTATGGAGTGCTTATAGCTCCTACGAGCAGTACTTC.